Given below is one T cell receptor beta chain in context. Its specificity is unknown. The sample comes from a study of OX40 agonist ivuxolimab in advanced cancers. Study-wide background: Mean age around 60 years, range 23 to 79; 82.7% male.

A history of autoimmune disease or systemic immunosuppression excluded patients. The study sampled blood at baseline, cycle 4 day 1, and cycle 7 day 1. Study conclusions and caveats: At 0.1 to 3.0 mg/kg, CD4+ and CD8+ blood T cells expanded clonally by week 6.

Per the germline V gene, CDR1 is SGDLS and CDR2 is YYNGEE. Trimming removed 4 bases from V and 8 bases from J, with 15 bases in between. The CDR3 consists of 14 residues. The data were produced by immunoSEQ multiplex PCR, yet TCRdb's version contains in-frame clones alone and is incomplete. The sample consists of more than 20,000 clones, around 82% of them appearing once. The sample consisted of CD4+ or CD8+ T cells sorted from blood, taken in a trial of the OX40 agonist ivuxolimab. The clonotype originates from an adult with an advanced solid tumor such as melanoma, head and neck, liver or kidney cancer. The J gene is TRBJ1-4, the V gene TRBV9; D is undetermined. CDR3 region: CASSTPPEGEKLFF. The CDR3, as DNA: TGTGCCAGCAGCACCCCCCCCGAAGGGGAAAAACTGTTTTTT.